This TCR beta chain was sequenced during a study of blood T cell repertoires in COVID-19. Germline loops: CDR1 SEHNR, CDR2 FQNEAQ (reference sequence). This CDR3 spans 16 amino acids. V lost 4 bases and J lost 7; bases outside the gene matches: 11. Sequencing was performed with immunoSEQ multiplex PCR; in TCRdb, only in-frame clones are kept and a portion is missing. The sample yields around 470,000 clones, approximately 89% seen once. The receptor was derived from a man aged 18-30 years with COVID-19, enrolled during active disease. The chain couples TRBV7-9 to TRBJ1-4, with TRBD1 matching 8 bases. The sequencing input was peripheral blood. DNA of the CDR3: TGTGCCAGCAGCTGGCGCTCCGGGACAGGAGGTGAAAAACTGTTTTTT. It yields the protein CASSWRSGTGGEKLFF.